This TCR beta chain is drawn from a study of vaccination and CD4 T cells after COVID-19. As to this clonotype: What it binds is unknown.

Sequencing of DNA taken from cultured CD4+ T cells relied on the Oncomine TCR Beta short-read assay. TCRdb redid the calling of the PCR reads with MiXCR, one entry per CDR3 protein. The sample contains fewer than 15,000 distinct CDR3 sequences, around a fifth of which appear only once. Treatment reported: approximately nine-day PBMC culture with coronavirus spike peptide pools or control peptides (ViraFEST assay). Germline values: CDR1 SGHKS, CDR2 YYEKEE (reference sequence). Trimming removed 4 bases from V and 2 bases from J, with 16 bases in between. The CDR3 is made up of 15 amino acids. The receptor was isolated from a human donor who received a COVID-19 vaccine. V is TRBV5-5 and J is TRBJ2-7, with D tentatively TRBD2 (5 bases). The source material was CD4+ T cells from blood, cultured in vitro, sampled before SARS-CoV-2 vaccination. CDR3 coding DNA: TGTGCCAGCAGCCCGGACGGGGATTCAACCTACGAGCAGTACTTC. Translated, it gives CASSPDGDSTYEQYF.